These 21 T cell receptor beta chains were sequenced from one sample in a study of shared clonotypes between healthy human individuals. Method: immunoSEQ multiplex PCR; TCRdb's copy keeps in-frame clones and lacks some. This table has about 2.5 million clones, 92% appearing once. Sequencing used naive CD4+ T cells from PBMCs. Subset in this sample: CD45RA+ positively selected. The receptors stem from a man in his late teens or twenties in good health. Some clones in this sample may be carry-over from other donors' samples.

The chain has TRBV5-4 and TRBJ1-2; D is undetermined. Per the germline V gene, CDR1 is SGHNT and CDR2 is YYREEE (reference sequence). Between the trimmed V and J ends, which lost 0 bases and 4 bases, there was a span of 10 bases. This CDR3 spans 14 amino acids. The CDR3 nucleotides read TGTGCCAGCAGCTTGGCCCCGCAAGTCTATGGCTACACCTTC. The encoded protein is CASSLAPQVYGYTF. The full variable domain, completed using reference TRBV5-4 and TRBJ1-2, is ETGVTQSPTHLIKTRGQQVTLRCSSQSGHNTVSWYQQALGQGPQFIFQYYREEENGRGNFPPRFSGLQFPNYSSELNVNALELDDSALYLCASSLAPQVYGYTFGSGTRLTVV.

The rearrangement joins TRBV7-8 to TRBJ2-7, with 8 bases that match TRBD1. Germline CDR1 reads SGHVS; CDR2 reads FQNEAQ. The CDR3 spans 12 residues. Unmatched junction bases numbered 2, after V lost 4 bases and J lost 6 bases. In DNA form, the CDR3 reads TGTGCCAGCAGCTCCGACAGGGGCGAGCAGTACTTC. Translated, it gives CASSSDRGEQYF.

As to this clone: Other DNA sequences in this specimen translate into the identical CDR3. This sequence joins TRBV18 and TRBJ2-5; the D gene is possibly TRBD1 (5 bases). Germline CDR1 is KGHSH and CDR2 is LQKENI. This CDR3 spans 14 amino acids. The V gene lost 3 bases and the J gene lost 1 base, with 9 bases spanning the gap. In DNA form, the CDR3 reads TGTGCCAGCTCACCTGGCAGGGCCCAAGAGACCCAGTACTTC. This encodes CASSPGRAQETQYF. Filled out from reference TRBV18 and TRBJ2-5, the complete variable domain reads NAGVMQNPRHLVRRRGQEARLRCSPMKGHSHVYWYRQLPEEGLKFMVYLQKENIIDESGMPKERFSAEFPKEGPSILRIQQVVRGDSAAYFCASSPGRAQETQYFGPGTRLLVL.

V is TRBV10-3 and J is TRBJ2-5; the match to TRBD1 covers 8 bases. The CDR3 runs to 15 residues. V trimming: 4 bases; J trimming: 2 bases; junction bases outside the gene matches: 6. The germline V gene encodes CDR1 ENHRY and CDR2 SYGVKD. CDR3 nucleotides: TGTGCCATCAGTGGCAGGGGGCAGGGGCAAGAGACCCAGTACTTC. It specifies CAISGRGQGQETQYF.

This chain joins TRBV7-9 and TRBJ2-7; tentatively, D is TRBD1 (6 bases). Germline CDR1 SEHNR, CDR2 FQNEAQ (reference sequence). V was cut by 5 bases and J by 4 bases, with 15 bases left in between. The CDR3 length is 14 residues. The DNA of the CDR3 is TGTGCCAGCAGCATTGGACAGAACTTATACGAGCAGTACTTC. Amino acids: CASSIGQNLYEQYF.

This clone was counted a single time. This sequence joins TRBV29-1 and TRBJ2-7, with 8 bases that match TRBD1. The V and J ends lost 0 bases and 1 base, in that order; junction bases with no gene match: 5. The germline V gene has CDR1 SQVTM and CDR2 ANQGSEA. The CDR3 is 15 residues long. CDR3 in DNA: TGCAGCGTTGAAGATCCTAGGACAGGGTCCTACGAGCAGTACTTC. Protein sequence: CSVEDPRTGSYEQYF.

This chain links TRBV2 with TRBJ1-2; D remains unclear. The germline CDR1 and CDR2 sequences are SNHLY and FYNNEI. V lost 10 bases to trimming and J lost 4 bases, with 16 bases between them. This CDR3 has 13 residues. CDR3 region: CATCRETGYGYTF. The CDR3 DNA is TGTGCCACTTGTAGAGAAACGGGCTATGGCTACACCTTC.

The chain uses TRBV9 and TRBJ2-7; D gene ambiguous. This CDR3 comprises 15 residues. The V gene lost 1 base and the J gene lost 1 base, with 12 bases spanning the gap. In germline, CDR1 is SGDLS, CDR2 YYNGEE. The CDR3 DNA is TGTGCCAGCAGCGTAATACCCACCCCATCCTACGAGCAGTACTTC. Residues: CASSVIPTPSYEQYF. The whole variable domain, remainder taken from reference TRBV9 and TRBJ2-7, is DSGVTQTPKHLITATGQRVTLRCSPRSGDLSVYWYQQSLDQGLQFLIQYYNGEERAKGNILERFSAQQFPDLHSELNLSSLELGDSALYFCASSVIPTPSYEQYFGPGTRLTVT.

The CDR3 reads CASSLDRGQIDTQYF. In DNA, the CDR3 is TGTGCCAGCAGCCTCGACAGGGGTCAAATAGATACGCAGTATTTT. This sequence joins TRBV11-2 and TRBJ2-3; 8 bases are shared with TRBD1. V shed 5 bases, J shed 5 bases, and the junction held 9 bases outside the gene matches. Germline CDR1 SGHAT, CDR2 FQNNGV. CDR3 length equals 15 residues.

This chain connects TRBV5-1 to TRBJ1-1; a weak D match, TRBD1 (5 bases). V lost 0 bases and J lost 2, with 11 bases in between. The CDR3 covers 15 residues. Per the germline V gene, CDR1 is SGHRS and CDR2 is YFSETQ. This chain's CDR3 is CASSLAGDTNTEAFF. CDR3 DNA sequence: TGCGCCAGCAGCTTGGCGGGGGATACCAACACTGAAGCTTTCTTT.

This chain links TRBV5-8 with TRBJ2-5; D may be TRBD1 or TRBD2 (5 bases each). The CDR3 runs to 14 residues. Germline lookup yields CDR1 SGHTS and CDR2 YDEGEE. Between the trimmed V and J ends, which lost 4 bases and 1 base, there was a span of 11 bases. In nucleotides, the CDR3 is TGTGCCAGCAGCCCGTCGGGACCCCAAGAGACCCAGTACTTC. It yields the protein CASSPSGPQETQYF.

This clone has only a few counts. The rearrangement joins TRBV2 to TRBJ2-2; the match to TRBD1 covers 9 bases. The CDR3 sequence is 13 residues long. Per the germline V gene, CDR1 is SNHLY and CDR2 is FYNNEI. The V and J ends lost 7 bases and 7 bases, in that order; junction bases with no gene match: 4. The CDR3 here is CASTGQGIGELFF. In DNA, the CDR3 is TGTGCCAGCACCGGACAGGGGATCGGGGAGCTGTTTTTT.

This chain uses TRBV28 with TRBJ2-5; D not certain. The CDR3 has 17 residues. Between the trimmed V and J ends, which lost 1 base and 4 bases, there was a span of 19 bases. Per germline, CDR1 MDHEN and CDR2 SYDVKM. As DNA, the CDR3 is TGTGCCAGCAGTTTATCTAAGGTAGCCTCCAGGCGAGAGACCCAGTACTTC. Protein: CASSLSKVASRRETQYF.

The V call is TRBV19, the J call TRBJ1-2, with 7 bases aligning to TRBD1. The CDR3 totals 16 residues. V was pared by 4 bases and J by 4 bases, with 12 bases of the junction left unmatched. Germline V gene sequence: CDR1 LNHDA, CDR2 SQIVND (reference sequence). The CDR3 sequence: CASSTGQPALGYGYTF. In nucleotides, the CDR3 is TGTGCCAGTAGTACGGGACAGCCAGCCTTGGGCTATGGCTACACCTTC.

The CDR3 DNA reads as TGCGCCAGCACCATCGGAGGCAGGGAAGAGACCCAGTACTTC. Residues: CASTIGGREETQYF. The chain carries TRBV5-1 and TRBJ2-5, with D perhaps assigned TRBD1 or TRBD2 (5 bases each). The CDR3 loop spans 14 amino acids. Germline V gene sequence: CDR1 SGHRS, CDR2 YFSETQ. Trimming stripped 6 bases from V and 3 bases from J, with 15 bases between. The full variable domain, in which reference TRBV5-1 and TRBJ2-5 provide the parts outside the CDR3, is KAGVTQTPRYLIKTRGQQVTLSCSPISGHRSVSWYQQTPGQGLQFLFEYFSETQRNKGNFPGRFSGRQFSNSRSEMNVSTLELGDSALYLCASTIGGREETQYFGPGTRLLVL.

At least ten counts were recorded for this clone. This rearrangement joins TRBV5-1 to TRBJ2-5, with a weak D call TRBD2 (6 bases). V was pared by 0 bases and J by 5 bases, with 14 bases between. This CDR3 region has 15 residues. The germline CDR1 and CDR2 sequences are SGHRS and YFSETQ. CDR3 residues: CASSLVLARKETQYF. CDR3 bases: TGCGCCAGCAGCTTGGTCCTAGCGAGGAAGGAGACCCAGTACTTC.

V is TRBV18 and J is TRBJ2-1; D might be TRBD1 or TRBD2, each matching 5 bases. In germline, CDR1 is KGHSH, CDR2 LQKENI. V was shortened by 2 bases and J by 12 bases, with 11 bases between the two germline ends. This CDR3 comprises 12 residues. The CDR3 DNA follows: TGTGCCAGCTCACCAGGGGACCGTGGGCAGTTCTTC. It translates to CASSPGDRGQFF.

This CDR3 is CATRREWNEQFF. The CDR3 bases are TGTGCCACCAGAAGGGAGTGGAATGAGCAGTTCTTC. The V and J genes are TRBV6-5 and TRBJ2-1; possible D gene TRBD2, 5 bases. Germline V CDR1 and CDR2: MNHEY, SVGAGI. This CDR3 is 12 amino acids long. Trimming removed 10 bases at V and 7 bases at J, with 14 bases between.

The rearrangement links TRBV19 to TRBJ2-3, with 8 bases that match TRBD1. The CDR3 has 14 amino acids. V was clipped by 6 bases and J by 5 bases; unmatched bases: 7. CDR1 and CDR2 from the germline V gene are LNHDA and SQIVND (reference sequence). The CDR3 spells CASRRTGIVDTQYF. For the CDR3, the DNA is TGTGCCAGTAGACGGACAGGGATTGTAGATACGCAGTATTTT.

V and J are TRBV11-3 and TRBJ2-1; TRBD2 agrees at 7 bases. The ends lost 2 bases at V and 7 bases at J; junction bases unmatched: 11. Germline V gives CDR1 SGHNT, CDR2 YENEEA. CDR3 length equals 16 residues. The CDR3 reads CASSLRGTIEKNEQFF. The CDR3 DNA follows: TGTGCCAGCAGCTTACGAGGGACTATTGAGAAGAATGAGCAGTTCTTC.

This clone was observed once. The chain recombines TRBV7-9 with TRBJ1-6, with TRBD1 matching 11 bases. V trimming: 4 bases; J trimming: 6 bases; junction bases outside the gene matches: 11. CDR3 length: 18 amino acids. The germline V gene encodes CDR1 SEHNR and CDR2 FQNEAQ (reference sequence). This CDR3 is CASSYDPGQGVGNSPLHF. The CDR3 coding sequence is TGTGCCAGCAGCTATGACCCGGGACAGGGGGTCGGTAATTCACCCCTCCACTTT.